This entry describes one T cell receptor beta chain. Its specificity is not known. Assay: immunoSEQ multiplex PCR; the TCRdb copy retains only in-frame clones and omits some. The data show approximately 300,000 clones, with about 94% seen just once and 0.5% to 0.7% held by the top ten. This record belongs to a study of T cell responses to AZD1222 COVID-19 vaccine. General study findings and limits: The donor group comprised mostly white British people and more females; the analysis possibly underestimated clonal diversity. The breadth and depth of Spike-specific TCRs increased once two AZD1222 doses had been given.

With 4 bases clipped from V and 4 bases from J, the junction kept 10 bases outside the gene matches. Germline CDR1 reads KGHDR; CDR2 reads SFDVKD. The CDR3 covers 17 residues. This chain links TRBV24-1 with TRBJ2-2; 8 bases are shared with TRBD1. This receptor was identified in an adult who received the AZD1222 COVID-19 vaccine. The sequencing used peripheral blood, collected 28 days after the second AZD1222 dose. CDR3 sequence reads: CATSDPRTGSITGELFF. In DNA form, the CDR3 reads TGTGCCACCAGTGACCCACGGACAGGGTCGATCACCGGGGAGCTGTTTTTT.